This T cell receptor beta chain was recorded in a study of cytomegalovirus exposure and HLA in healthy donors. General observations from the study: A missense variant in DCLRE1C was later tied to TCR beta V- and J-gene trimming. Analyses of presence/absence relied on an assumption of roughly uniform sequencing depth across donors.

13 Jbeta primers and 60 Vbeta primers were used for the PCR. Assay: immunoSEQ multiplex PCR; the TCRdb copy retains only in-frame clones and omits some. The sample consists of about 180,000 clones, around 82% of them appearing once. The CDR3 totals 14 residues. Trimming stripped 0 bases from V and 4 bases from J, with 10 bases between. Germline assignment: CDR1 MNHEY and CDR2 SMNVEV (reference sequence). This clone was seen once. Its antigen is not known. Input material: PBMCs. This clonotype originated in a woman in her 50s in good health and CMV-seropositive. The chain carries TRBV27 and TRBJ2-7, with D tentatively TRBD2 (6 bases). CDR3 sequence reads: CASSLSKEGYEQYF. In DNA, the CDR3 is TGTGCCAGCAGTTTATCGAAGGAGGGGTACGAGCAGTACTTC.